The next 21 T cell receptor beta chains were all read from a single sample in a study of breast tumors, draining lymph nodes, adjacent tissues (dated by TCRdb to 2016 to 2017). The lymph node samples were taken from the axillary draining lymph nodes of breast cancer patients. Libraries came from multiplex PCR. TCRdb lists the instrument as Illumina HiSeq 2000. The public reads were reanalyzed by TCRdb: fastp trimming at Q25, MiXCR alignment, in-frame beta chains only. Here each entry gathers all rows of one CDR3 protein and keeps the most common genes and DNA. Within this sample are about 140,000 distinct CDR3 sequences, with 30% to 35% of them counted one time only. The top ten constitute approximately 2.3% of the sample. The sequencing sample was made of axillary lymph node tissue. These receptors were obtained from a female donor with breast cancer. Some clones in this sample may be carry-over from other donors' samples.

At least ten counts were recorded for this clonotype. The chain has TRBV6-1 and TRBJ1-2, with TRBD1 matching 10 bases. V gave up 8 bases and J gave up 2 bases; unmatched junction bases: 5. Germline V CDR1 and CDR2: MNHNS, SASEGT. This CDR3 comprises 14 residues. CDR3 residues: CASAPDRGNYGYTF. The CDR3 nucleotides read TGTGCCAGCGCCCCGGACAGGGGGAACTATGGCTACACCTTC.

Turning to this clonotype: The CDR3 carries no conserved terminal phenylalanine or tryptophan, so it likely arises from a read error. The V and J genes are TRBV25-1 and TRBJ2-7; D not resolved. The CDR3 consists of 17 residues. The germline V gene encodes CDR1 MGHDK and CDR2 SYGVNS. This CDR3 is CASSEYASGPKTYEQYL. As DNA, the CDR3 is TGTGCTAGCAGTGAATATGCATCCGGGCCCAAGACCTACGAGCAGTACCTC.

This clonotype has a count of ten or more. The chain uses TRBV5-6 and TRBJ2-2; the D gene is possibly TRBD1 (6 bases). The germline gives CDR1 SGHDT, CDR2 YYEEEE. The CDR3 sequence is 14 residues long. The germline V and J ends were trimmed by 5 bases and 5 bases, with 13 bases remaining between them. CDR3 protein: CASRTNQGTGELFF. The CDR3 DNA reads as TGTGCCAGCAGGACTAATCAGGGGACCGGGGAGCTGTTTTTT.

This clonotype was counted a few times. This chain links TRBV12-3 or TRBV12-4 with TRBJ2-4; D perhaps matches TRBD2 (6 bases). This CDR3 is 16 amino acids long. The V gene lost 7 bases and the J gene lost 2 bases, with 18 bases spanning the gap. The CDR3 DNA is TGTGCCAGCAACATGTTGGGGGGTCGTTCCAAAAACATTCAGTACTTC. Amino acid sequence: CASNMLGGRSKNIQYF.

This clonotype occurred once. This chain joins TRBV20-1 and TRBJ2-5; 10 positions agree with TRBD2. Germline CDR1 DFQATT, CDR2 SNEGSKA (reference sequence). The CDR3 contains 14 residues. V lost 2 bases and J lost 5; bases outside the gene matches: 5. CDR3 nucleotide sequence: TGCAGTGCTAGACTTAGCGGGGGGTTTGAGACCCAGTACTTC. Translated, it gives CSARLSGGFETQYF.

This clonotype has ten or more counts. This chain joins TRBV6-6 and TRBJ1-6; a weak D match, TRBD1 (6 bases). Germline V gene sequence: CDR1 MNHNY, CDR2 SVGAGI (reference sequence). CDR3 length: 15 amino acids. V lost 6 bases to trimming and J lost 9 bases, with 18 bases between them. The CDR3: CASSSTGNVGSPLHF. DNA of the CDR3: TGTGCCAGCAGCTCTACAGGGAATGTTGGTTCACCCCTCCACTTT.

Many counts were recorded for this clonotype. The chain is built from TRBV11-1 and TRBJ2-3; D possibly corresponds to TRBD2 (6 bases). Germline CDR1 and CDR2: SGHAT and FQDESV (reference sequence). Trimming took 4 bases from V and 1 from J, leaving 12 bases between them. There are 15 residues in the CDR3. CDR3 sequence (DNA): TGTGCCAGCAGCTGGCAGAGACTAGGCACAGATACGCAGTATTTT. It is translated as CASSWQRLGTDTQYF. The entire variable domain, with the rest obtained from reference TRBV11-1 and TRBJ2-3, is as follows: EAEVAQSPRYKITEKSQAVAFWCDPISGHATLYWYRQILGQGPELLVQFQDESVVDDSQLPKDRFSAERLKGVDSTLKIQPAELGDSAMYLCASSWQRLGTDTQYFGPGTRLTVL.

This clonotype has just one count. The final CDR3 position lacks the conserved phenylalanine or tryptophan, pointing to a likely read error. The V and J genes are TRBV20-1 and TRBJ2-7, with TRBD2 identical over 8 bases. This CDR3 is built from 14 residues. Germline V CDR1 and CDR2: DFQATT, SNEGSKA (reference sequence). This chain's CDR3 is CSASKRGGSSEQYA. DNA for the CDR3: TGCAGTGCTAGTAAACGGGGGGGCTCCTCCGAGCAGTACGCC.

This clonotype has a count of ten or more. V and J are TRBV27 and TRBJ2-3; D may be TRBD2 (5 bases). CDR1 and CDR2 (germline): MNHEY, SMNVEV (reference sequence). The CDR3 has 14 amino acids. V dropped 4 bases and J dropped 1 base, with 9 bases sitting between them. CDR3 bases: TGTGCCAGCAGTTCGGGATGGCGCACAGATACGCAGTATTTT. Translating it yields CASSSGWRTDTQYF.

This clonotype occurred many times. This chain connects TRBV5-6 to TRBJ2-7; D is undetermined. Germline assignment: CDR1 SGHDT and CDR2 YYEEEE. This CDR3 contains 11 residues. V lost 2 bases and J lost 4, with 4 bases in between. The CDR3 coding sequence is TGTGCCAGCAGCTTCTCGTACGAGCAGTACTTC. Its translation: CASSFSYEQYF.

This clonotype was counted at least ten times. The V and J genes are TRBV9 and TRBJ2-5, with D possibly TRBD1 on 5 matching bases. Trimming left V 5 bases short and J 1 base short, with 12 bases between. The CDR3 runs 14 residues. Looked up from germline, CDR1 is SGDLS and CDR2 is YYNGEE. Here the CDR3 reads CASSEDNLQETQYF. CDR3 DNA sequence: TGTGCCAGCAGTGAGGACAACCTCCAAGAGACCCAGTACTTC.

The chain couples TRBV5-1 to TRBJ2-3; D tentatively fits TRBD1 or TRBD2 (5 bases each). Germline assignment: CDR1 SGHRS and CDR2 YFSETQ. The CDR3 contains 17 residues. Trimming took off 0 bases at V and 10 bases at J, with 24 bases between the two ends. This CDR3 is CASSLGSVGTVAESQYF. CDR3 sequence (DNA): TGCGCCAGCAGCTTGGGCTCTGTCGGGACCGTTGCTGAGTCGCAGTATTTT.

Concerning this clonotype itself: Possible read error: a much larger clone is one base away. The V call is TRBV3-1, the J call TRBJ1-3; D is ambiguous. The CDR3 spans 14 residues. CDR1 is LGHDT and CDR2 is YNNKEL in the germline V gene (reference sequence). CDR3 sequence reads: CASSQEGYGDTIYF. CDR3 nucleotide sequence: TGTGCCAGCAGCCAAGAGGGATATGGAGACACCATATATTTT.

The rearrangement uses TRBV20-1 and TRBJ2-7; 10 bases map to TRBD2. Germline-derived CDR1 and CDR2 are DFQATT and SNEGSKA (reference sequence). The trim removed 6 bases at V and 0 bases at J, leaving 2 bases unmatched. The CDR3 covers 13 residues. CDR3 sequence reads: CSASGGVSYEQYF. CDR3 sequence (DNA): TGCAGTGCCAGCGGGGGGGTCTCCTACGAGCAGTACTTC.

The genes are TRBV7-6 and TRBJ2-3, with 8 bases aligning to TRBD2. CDR1 is SGHVS and CDR2 is FNYEAQ in the germline V gene. The length of the CDR3 is 16 residues. V gave up 5 bases and J gave up 11 bases; unmatched junction bases: 18. The CDR3 DNA reads as TGTGCCAGCAGCCCCTATAGCGGGGAGAGCTCCTACGAGCAGTATTTT. The encoded protein is CASSPYSGESSYEQYF.

This clonotype was seen ten or more times. This chain uses TRBV14 with TRBJ2-3; TRBD2 matches 8 bases. V shed 1 base and J 1 base; nucleotides not matched to a gene: 4. The length of the CDR3 is 16 residues. Germline lookup yields CDR1 SGHDN and CDR2 FVKESK. The CDR3 DNA reads as TGTGCCAGCAGCCAAGTAGCGGGACTCCGCACAGATACGCAGTATTTT. It is translated as CASSQVAGLRTDTQYF. The full variable domain, with the rest looked up from reference TRBV14 and TRBJ2-3, is EAGVTQFPSHSVIEKGQTVTLRCDPISGHDNLYWYRRVMGKEIKFLLHFVKESKQDESGMPNNRFLAERTGGTYSTLKVQPAELEDSGVYFCASSQVAGLRTDTQYFGPGTRLTVL.

This clonotype has a count of ten or more. V and J are TRBV29-1 and TRBJ2-7; 7 bases are shared with TRBD1. The CDR3 has 13 residues. Germline V gives CDR1 SQVTM, CDR2 ANQGSEA. V dropped 1 base and J dropped 3; count of bases not matched to a gene: 3. CDR3 sequence (DNA): TGCAGCGTTGAAGGAAGACAGGGCTACGAGCAGTACTTC. Its translation: CSVEGRQGYEQYF.

This clonotype was counted many times. The genes are TRBV29-1 and TRBJ2-1; perhaps D is TRBD1 or TRBD2 (7 bases each). CDR1 and CDR2 from the germline V gene are SQVTM and ANQGSEA. There are 13 residues in the CDR3. V was pared by 0 bases and J by 15 bases, with 18 bases between. CDR3 nucleotides: TGCAGCGTTGAAGATGTGGCAGGGGGGGTACTGTTCTTC. It yields the protein CSVEDVAGGVLFF.

This clonotype was seen a handful of times. Possible read error: a much larger clone is one base away. The DNA of the CDR3 is TGTGCCAGCAGCGTTACGGGAGACAATACCTACGGGCAGTACGTC. This encodes CASSVTGDNTYGQYV. J is TRBJ2-7 and V is TRBV5-6; D is possibly TRBD2 (6 bases). CDR3 length: 15 residues. The V gene's germline CDR1 is SGHDT and CDR2 YYEEEE.

This clonotype occurred a few times. The chain uses TRBV6-5 and TRBJ1-1, with TRBD1 matching over 7 bases. The CDR3 sequence is 13 residues long. CDR1 is MNHEY and CDR2 is SVGAGI in the germline V gene. V was clipped by 6 bases and J by 3 bases; unmatched bases: 4. The CDR3 region has the DNA TGTGCCAGCAGGACAGGGTCGGACACTGAAGCTTTCTTT. Residues: CASRTGSDTEAFF.

This clonotype occurred many times. The chain employs TRBV18 and TRBJ2-1; 7 positions agree with TRBD2. The germline CDR1 and CDR2 sequences are KGHSH and LQKENI. This CDR3 has 14 amino acids. V lost 0 bases, J lost 8 bases, and 4 bases stayed unmatched. The CDR3 region is CASSPPGGRDEQFF. CDR3 nucleotides: TGTGCCAGCTCACCACCAGGAGGGAGGGATGAGCAGTTCTTC.